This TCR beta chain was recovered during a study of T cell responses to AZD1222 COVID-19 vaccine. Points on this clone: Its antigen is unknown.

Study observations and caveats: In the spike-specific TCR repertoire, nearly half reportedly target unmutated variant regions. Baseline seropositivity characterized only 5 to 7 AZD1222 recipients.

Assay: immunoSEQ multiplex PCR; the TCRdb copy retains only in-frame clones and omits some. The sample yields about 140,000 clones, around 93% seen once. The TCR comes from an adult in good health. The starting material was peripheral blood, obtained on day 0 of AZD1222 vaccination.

As DNA, the CDR3 is TGTGCCAGCAGCGTCACAGGCTCTGGAAACACCATATATTTT. Its protein is CASSVTGSGNTIYF. The V gene is TRBV5-6, the J gene TRBJ1-3; a possible D gene is TRBD1 (5 bases). The CDR3 is 14 residues long. Germline CDR1 is SGHDT and CDR2 is YYEEEE. V was shortened by 4 bases and J by 0 bases, with 8 bases between the two germline ends.